These T cell receptor beta chains were read from a single sample in a study of blood T cell repertoires in COVID-19. The method was immunoSEQ multiplex PCR; TCRdb's version includes in-frame clones alone and lacks a portion of them. Here the sample spans 130,000 to 150,000 clones, about four fifths being singletons. Material for sequencing was PBMCs or T cells enriched from blood (not recorded which). The receptor set was obtained from a woman in her 50s who had been exposed to COVID-19. Each CDR3 is given with its conserved first and last residue. D genes are given only for firm matches. Part of the rows lack a size; the others show once, few, many or a class for expanded clones.

V	J	size	D	CDR3	DNA
TRBV7-9	TRBJ1-2	few	.	CASSLGTSGSNNGYTF	TGTGCCAGCAGCTTGGGGACATCCGGTTCAAACAATGGCTACACCTTC
TRBV4-2	TRBJ1-2	.	TRBD1	CASSQVGTDAGGYTF	TGTGCCAGCAGCCAAGTTGGGACAGATGCGGGCGGCTACACCTTC
TRBV11-2	TRBJ2-3	.	.	CASSPRAERITDTQYF	TGTGCCAGCAGCCCACGAGCCGAGCGGATCACAGATACGCAGTATTTT
TRBV7-6	TRBJ2-2	.	.	CASSPGNTGELFF	TGTGCCAGCAGCCCGGGAAACACCGGGGAGCTGTTTTTT
TRBV5-1	TRBJ2-1	once	.	CASSLAAGTPRGEQFF	TGCGCCAGCAGCTTGGCGGCCGGGACACCCAGGGGTGAGCAGTTCTTC
TRBV12-3/TRBV12-4	TRBJ2-3	.	TRBD1	CASRDRHTQYF	TGTGCCAGCAGGGACAGGCATACGCAGTATTTT
TRBV12-3/TRBV12-4	TRBJ1-5	once	.	CASSAGSNQPQHF	TGTGCCAGCAGCGCAGGTAGCAATCAGCCCCAGCATTTT
TRBV7-6	TRBJ1-5	few	.	CASSPRGGQPQHF	TGTGCCAGCAGCCCCCGGGGAGGCCAGCCCCAGCATTTT
TRBV10-1	TRBJ2-2	.	.	CASIYRGNTGELFF	TGCGCCAGCATTTACCGGGGGAACACCGGGGAGCTGTTTTTT
TRBV29-1	TRBJ2-2	.	.	CSTAHLSGELFF	TGCAGCACTGCCCACCTAAGCGGGGAGCTGTTTTTT
TRBV7-6	TRBJ2-5	.	TRBD1	CASSPQGAPETQYF	TGTGCCAGCAGCCCCCAGGGGGCGCCGGAGACCCAGTACTTC
TRBV5-1	TRBJ2-1	.	TRBD2	CATPPRTSGEYEQFF	TGCGCCACCCCCCCCCGGACTAGCGGGGAATATGAGCAGTTCTTC
TRBV6-5	TRBJ1-6	few	TRBD1	CASKGGQDNSPLHF	TGTGCCAGCAAGGGAGGACAGGATAATTCACCCCTCCACTTT
TRBV12-5	TRBJ1-3	.	.	CASGLGSNWGLSSGNTIYF	TGTGCTAGTGGCCTAGGTAGCAATTGGGGCCTCAGCTCTGGAAACACCATATATTTT
TRBV25-1	TRBJ2-7	.	TRBD2	CASSKGLAGVGTYEQYF	TGTGCCAGCAGTAAGGGACTAGCGGGAGTTGGGACCTACGAGCAGTACTTC
TRBV7-2	TRBJ1-6	.	.	CASSSRRVKSPLHF	TGTGCCAGCAGTTCTAGGAGGGTTAAATCACCCCTCCACTTT
TRBV9	TRBJ1-5	.	TRBD1	CASSPGRGSNQPQHF	TGTGCCAGCAGCCCGGGCAGGGGGAGTAATCAGCCCCAGCATTTT
TRBV4-3	TRBJ1-1	.	.	CASSLLRDGAEAFF	TGCGCCAGCAGCCTCCTCCGGGATGGGGCTGAAGCTTTCTTT
TRBV2	TRBJ2-7	.	TRBD2	CASSGEGSSYEQYF	TGTGCCAGCTCCGGGGAGGGCTCTTCCTACGAGCAGTACTTC
TRBV12-5	TRBJ1-5	.	.	CASGLVQAGVHF	TGTGCTAGTGGTTTGGTACAGGCAGGGGTTCATTTT
TRBV11-2	TRBJ2-2	.	TRBD2	CASSLLLAGINTGELFF	TGTGCCAGCAGCTTGTTATTAGCGGGGATTAACACCGGGGAGCTGTTTTTT
TRBV13	TRBJ1-6	few	.	CASRRRGNSPLHF	TGTGCCAGCAGACGACGCGGGAATTCACCCCTCCACTTT
TRBV9	TRBJ1-1	.	TRBD1	CASSVTPGQGSEAFF	TGTGCCAGCAGCGTTACTCCGGGACAGGGGTCTGAAGCTTTCTTT
TRBV18	TRBJ2-1	once	TRBD1	CASSLGQGIYNEQFF	TGTGCCAGCTCACTTGGACAGGGGATCTACAATGAGCAGTTCTTC
TRBV5-5	TRBJ1-3	.	.	CASSLMRSSGNTIYF	TGTGCCAGCAGCTTGATGAGGAGCTCTGGAAACACCATATATTTT
TRBV20-1	TRBJ2-4	.	.	CSASRGFGKNIQYF	TGCAGTGCTAGTAGGGGTTTCGGCAAAAACATTCAGTACTTC
TRBV3-1/TRBV3-2	TRBJ2-5	.	.	CASSQEGGLTYQETQYF	TGTGCCAGCAGCCAAGAGGGAGGACTTACGTACCAAGAGACCCAGTACTTC
TRBV18	TRBJ2-5	.	TRBD1	CASSPNRGRLQETQYF	TGTGCCAGCTCACCAAACAGGGGGCGCCTCCAAGAGACCCAGTACTTC
TRBV19	TRBJ2-7	.	TRBD1	CASKQGAGEQYF	TGTGCCAGTAAACAGGGGGCCGGCGAGCAGTACTTC
TRBV19	TRBJ2-3	.	TRBD1	CASRSGQGSTDTQYF	TGTGCCAGTAGGTCAGGACAGGGGAGCACAGATACGCAGTATTTT
TRBV6-5	TRBJ1-1	.	.	CASSTGGGGAFF	TGTGCCAGCAGCACGGGGGGAGGGGGAGCTTTCTTT
TRBV18	TRBJ2-5	.	TRBD2	CASSSWGGETQYF	TGTGCCAGCTCATCCTGGGGGGGAGAGACCCAGTACTTC
TRBV15	TRBJ2-1	.	TRBD1	CATSRPGQQRNEQFF	TGTGCCACCAGCAGACCGGGACAGCAAAGAAATGAGCAGTTCTTC
TRBV7-2	TRBJ1-3	.	TRBD1	CASSLVGTGGSGNTIYF	TGTGCCAGCAGCTTAGTTGGGACAGGGGGTTCTGGAAACACCATATATTTT
TRBV11-3	TRBJ2-3	once	TRBD1	CASSLGQGASTDTQYF	TGTGCCAGCAGCCTTGGACAGGGGGCAAGCACAGATACGCAGTATTTT
TRBV4-3	TRBJ1-4	.	TRBD1	CASSQGQGGREKLFF	TGCGCCAGCAGCCAAGGACAGGGGGGAAGAGAAAAACTGTTTTTT
TRBV7-9	TRBJ1-2	.	.	CASSFPTASNYGYTF	TGTGCCAGCAGCTTTCCTACAGCTTCTAACTATGGCTACACCTTC
TRBV9	TRBJ2-5	.	.	CASSVEASVQETQYF	TGTGCCAGCAGCGTAGAGGCTAGCGTGCAAGAGACCCAGTACTTC
TRBV19	TRBJ1-2	.	.	CASSMFGGDGYTF	TGTGCCAGTAGTATGTTCGGGGGTGATGGCTACACCTTC
TRBV27	TRBJ2-1	.	TRBD2	CARGGGGLYNEQFF	TGTGCCCGGGGCGGGGGGGGGCTTTACAATGAGCAGTTCTTC
TRBV9	TRBJ1-6	.	.	CASRRSGGNNSPLHF	TGTGCCAGCAGACGCTCGGGGGGCAATAATTCACCCCTCCACTTT
TRBV27	TRBJ1-5	.	.	CASSFRAGSNQPQHF	TGTGCCAGCAGTTTCAGGGCTGGTAGCAATCAGCCCCAGCATTTT
TRBV4-3	TRBJ1-6	.	TRBD1	CASSQDSQGGSPLHF	TGCGCCAGCAGCCAAGATTCCCAGGGGGGATCACCCCTCCACTTT
TRBV19	TRBJ2-2	.	.	CASSLLDFTGELFF	TGTGCCAGTAGTTTATTAGATTTCACCGGGGAGCTGTTTTTT
TRBV29-1	TRBJ2-3	.	TRBD1	CSVDRTGHSTDTQYF	TGCAGCGTTGACAGGACAGGTCATAGCACAGATACGCAGTATTTT
TRBV11-2	TRBJ1-3	.	.	CASSILQGGGNTIYF	TGTGCCAGCAGCATACTACAGGGTGGCGGAAACACCATATATTTT
TRBV9	TRBJ2-7	.	TRBD2	CASSPGLADSYEQYF	TGTGCCAGCAGCCCGGGACTAGCGGACTCCTACGAGCAGTACTTC
TRBV19	TRBJ2-1	.	TRBD2	CASSLGLAVYNEQFF	TGTGCCAGTAGCCTGGGACTAGCGGTATACAATGAGCAGTTCTTC
TRBV20-1	TRBJ1-5	.	.	CSARDGGAF	TGCAGTGCTAGAGATGGGGGGGCTTTT
TRBV6-2/TRBV6-3	TRBJ1-5	.	.	CASSRGQSNQPQHF	TGTGCCAGCAGCCGTGGCCAGAGCAATCAGCCCCAGCATTTT